This TCR beta chain emerged from a study of T cells after yellow fever vaccination. Whole-study context: Low-cell-number fractions were prepared with SMART-Seq v4 Ultra Low Input. Study-wide results and limits: From the bulk population, abundant clonotypes could contaminate and appear within FACS-sorted repertoires. Booster sampling recovered most clones from primary vaccination (96% CD4, just over 85% CD8).

TCRdb analysed the 5' RACE reads with MiXCR anew, one entry per CDR3 protein. This sample yields about 96,000 distinct CDR3 sequences, of which 8% to 10% are seen a single time; roughly 17% belongs to the top ten. Germline lookup yields CDR1 LGHNA and CDR2 YSLEER. V lost 0 bases and J 5 bases, leaving 13 bases between the germline ends. CDR3 length: 15 residues. Sequencing was performed on CD8+ T cells not binding an NS4B(214-222) dextramer, sorted from PBMCs, taken around 15 days after the first yellow fever vaccination. The gene calls are TRBV4-3 and TRBJ1-2; D is undetermined. This TCR derives from a man aged 18 to 30 who received the YFV17D yellow fever vaccine. The CDR3 is CASSQERGSQYGYTF. In DNA, the CDR3 is TGCGCCAGCAGCCAAGAACGTGGCAGCCAATATGGCTACACCTTC.